The rows below give T cell receptor beta chains drawn from one sample of a study of identical twins. TCRdb re-called the 5' RACE reads through MiXCR, storing one row per CDR3 protein. This sample has around 250,000 distinct CDR3 sequences; roughly 7% occur once, and the top ten carry 3.6%. This sample also belongs to another study, concerning yellow fever vaccine responses in identical twins.

The source material was memory (CD45RO+) T cells sorted from blood. These receptors were collected from a woman aged 18-29 years in good health. Both conserved end residues are part of each CDR3. The D gene is left open where the match is weak. The size of a clone is reported for some rows only, either as once, few or many, or as a class for expanded clones.

d_gene: .; abundance: many; v_gene: TRBV5-1; j_gene: TRBJ2-2; CDR3aa: CASSLGQPANTGELFF; CDR3nt: TGCGCCAGCAGCTTGGGACAGCCCGCGAACACCGGGGAGCTGTTTTTT
d_gene: .; abundance: .; v_gene: TRBV11-2; j_gene: TRBJ2-4; CDR3aa: CASSFNTVAKNIQYF; CDR3nt: TGTGCCAGCAGCTTCAATACTGTAGCCAAAAACATTCAGTACTTC
d_gene: .; abundance: few; v_gene: TRBV4-1; j_gene: TRBJ1-4; CDR3aa: CASSQDPPGAGGEKLFF; CDR3nt: TGCGCCAGCAGCCAAGATCCCCCAGGGGCGGGAGGGGAAAAACTGTTTTTT
d_gene: .; abundance: few; v_gene: TRBV6-2/TRBV6-3; j_gene: TRBJ2-7; CDR3aa: CASSLGGSEYF; CDR3nt: TGTGCCAGCAGCCTGGGGGGTTCGGAGTACTTC
d_gene: .; abundance: .; v_gene: TRBV28; j_gene: TRBJ2-1; CDR3aa: CASSLFHLRSRVRNEQFF; CDR3nt: TGTGCCAGCAGTTTGTTCCATCTGCGTAGCAGGGTTAGGAATGAGCAGTTCTTC
d_gene: .; abundance: .; v_gene: TRBV25-1; j_gene: TRBJ1-1; CDR3aa: CASRSQGPTEAFF; CDR3nt: TGTGCCAGCAGGTCTCAGGGTCCCACTGAAGCTTTCTTT
d_gene: .; abundance: few; v_gene: TRBV7-9; j_gene: TRBJ1-6; CDR3aa: CASSFGQGNNSPLHF; CDR3nt: TGTGCCAGCAGCTTCGGGCAGGGGAATAATTCACCCCTCCACTTT
d_gene: TRBD2; abundance: .; v_gene: TRBV5-1; j_gene: TRBJ2-6; CDR3aa: CASSLSAGGGGANVLTF; CDR3nt: TGCGCCAGCAGCTTGTCTGCGGGGGGGGGTGGGGCCAACGTCCTGACTTTC
d_gene: .; abundance: .; v_gene: TRBV7-7; j_gene: TRBJ2-5; CDR3aa: CASSPDRSRETQYF; CDR3nt: TGTGCCAGCAGTCCCGACAGGTCGCGGGAGACCCAGTACTTC
d_gene: .; abundance: many; v_gene: TRBV6-1; j_gene: TRBJ2-2; CDR3aa: CASSPVGNTGELFF; CDR3nt: TGTGCCAGCAGCCCCGTCGGAAACACCGGGGAGCTGTTTTTT
d_gene: TRBD2; abundance: few; v_gene: TRBV2; j_gene: TRBJ2-7; CDR3aa: CASSELAGIYEQYF; CDR3nt: TGTGCCAGCAGTGAACTAGCGGGGATCTACGAGCAGTACTTC
d_gene: TRBD2; abundance: few; v_gene: TRBV20-1; j_gene: TRBJ2-5; CDR3aa: CSASAGLDAETQYF; CDR3nt: TGCAGTGCTAGTGCGGGACTAGATGCGGAGACCCAGTACTTC
d_gene: .; abundance: many; v_gene: TRBV6-5; j_gene: TRBJ1-5; CDR3aa: CASSSTFNQPQHF; CDR3nt: TGTGCCAGCAGTTCGACTTTCAATCAGCCCCAGCATTTT
d_gene: .; abundance: few; v_gene: TRBV5-1; j_gene: TRBJ2-5; CDR3aa: CASRGTIGGTETQYF; CDR3nt: TGCGCCAGCAGAGGTACCATTGGGGGGACGGAGACCCAGTACTTC
d_gene: TRBD1; abundance: many; v_gene: TRBV5-6; j_gene: TRBJ1-5; CDR3aa: CASSSAGQYDQPQHF; CDR3nt: TGTGCCAGCAGCTCTGCGGGACAGTACGATCAGCCCCAGCATTTT
d_gene: TRBD1; abundance: many; v_gene: TRBV6-5; j_gene: TRBJ1-2; CDR3aa: CATALTGVGYTF; CDR3nt: TGTGCCACCGCCCTGACAGGGGTAGGCTACACCTTC
d_gene: TRBD1; abundance: many; v_gene: TRBV12-3/TRBV12-4; j_gene: TRBJ1-1; CDR3aa: CASITGQASSTEAFF; CDR3nt: TGTGCCAGCATCACGGGACAGGCTTCTAGCACTGAAGCTTTCTTT
d_gene: TRBD2; abundance: .; v_gene: TRBV20-1; j_gene: TRBJ2-7; CDR3aa: CSARKTGTSGRRNYEQYF; CDR3nt: TGCAGTGCTAGAAAAACCGGGACTAGCGGGAGGCGCAACTACGAGCAGTACTTC
d_gene: TRBD1; abundance: .; v_gene: TRBV6-1; j_gene: TRBJ2-1; CDR3aa: CASSEMAGGLSSYNEQFF; CDR3nt: TGTGCCAGCAGTGAAATGGCAGGGGGCTTGAGCTCCTACAATGAGCAGTTCTTC
d_gene: .; abundance: .; v_gene: TRBV2; j_gene: TRBJ1-1; CDR3aa: CASSPAENTEAFF; CDR3nt: TGTGCCAGCAGTCCGGCGGAGAACACTGAAGCTTTCTTT
d_gene: .; abundance: many; v_gene: TRBV6-1; j_gene: TRBJ1-1; CDR3aa: CASSPSWTAMNTEAFF; CDR3nt: TGTGCCAGCAGTCCATCCTGGACAGCCATGAACACTGAAGCTTTCTTT
d_gene: .; abundance: .; v_gene: TRBV12-3/TRBV12-4; j_gene: TRBJ2-5; CDR3aa: CASSGDTSRETQYF; CDR3nt: TGTGCCAGCAGTGGAGACACCTCCCGGGAGACCCAGTACTTC
d_gene: TRBD2; abundance: .; v_gene: TRBV7-8; j_gene: TRBJ2-5; CDR3aa: CASSPLMGGLAGDQETQYF; CDR3nt: TGTGCCAGCAGCCCACTGATGGGGGGACTAGCGGGGGACCAAGAGACCCAGTACTTC
d_gene: .; abundance: many; v_gene: TRBV6-5; j_gene: TRBJ1-2; CDR3aa: CASSYSQTGRHTF; CDR3nt: TGTGCCAGCAGTTACTCGCAGACAGGCAGGCACACCTTC
d_gene: .; abundance: .; v_gene: TRBV20-1; j_gene: TRBJ1-1; CDR3aa: CSARARTLNTEAFF; CDR3nt: TGCAGTGCTAGAGCTCGCACTCTGAACACTGAAGCTTTCTTT
d_gene: .; abundance: .; v_gene: TRBV7-6; j_gene: TRBJ2-5; CDR3aa: CASSPGHGSEETQYF; CDR3nt: TGTGCCAGCAGCCCAGGACATGGTTCCGAGGAGACCCAGTACTTC
d_gene: TRBD2; abundance: few; v_gene: TRBV2; j_gene: TRBJ2-3; CDR3aa: CASTWTSSGTDTQYF; CDR3nt: TGTGCCAGCACCTGGACTAGCAGCGGCACAGATACGCAGTATTTT
d_gene: .; abundance: many; v_gene: TRBV5-1; j_gene: TRBJ1-2; CDR3aa: CASSLDTVTNYGYTF; CDR3nt: TGCGCCAGCAGCTTGGACACGGTAACTAACTATGGCTACACCTTC
d_gene: .; abundance: few; v_gene: TRBV3-1; j_gene: TRBJ2-7; CDR3aa: CASSQAPGVTPEQYF; CDR3nt: TGTGCCAGCAGCCAAGCCCCGGGGGTTACGCCGGAGCAGTACTTC
d_gene: .; abundance: .; v_gene: TRBV5-1; j_gene: TRBJ1-3; CDR3aa: CASSQASSGNTIYF; CDR3nt: TGCGCCAGCAGCCAGGCTAGCTCTGGAAACACCATATATTTT
d_gene: .; abundance: few; v_gene: TRBV20-1; j_gene: TRBJ2-2; CDR3aa: CSARIGGPGTGELFF; CDR3nt: TGCAGTGCTAGAATCGGAGGGCCGGGCACCGGGGAGCTGTTTTTT
d_gene: TRBD1; abundance: .; v_gene: TRBV10-3; j_gene: TRBJ2-2; CDR3aa: CAISDPPDRGNTGELFF; CDR3nt: TGTGCCATCAGTGACCCACCGGACAGGGGGAACACCGGGGAGCTGTTTTTT
d_gene: .; abundance: many; v_gene: TRBV6-5; j_gene: TRBJ2-7; CDR3aa: CASSYRGVTYEQYF; CDR3nt: TGTGCCAGCAGTTACCGGGGAGTAACCTACGAGCAGTACTTC
d_gene: .; abundance: many; v_gene: TRBV12-3/TRBV12-4; j_gene: TRBJ2-7; CDR3aa: CASSRQGYGEQYF; CDR3nt: TGTGCCAGCAGTCGTCAGGGTTACGGCGAGCAGTACTTC
d_gene: TRBD2; abundance: many; v_gene: TRBV7-9; j_gene: TRBJ2-5; CDR3aa: CASSLAGGTGEETQYF; CDR3nt: TGTGCCAGCAGCTTAGCGGGAGGGACTGGAGAAGAGACCCAGTACTTC
d_gene: .; abundance: few; v_gene: TRBV19; j_gene: TRBJ2-4; CDR3aa: CASSKTEKTKNIQYF; CDR3nt: TGTGCCAGTAGTAAGACGGAGAAAACCAAAAACATTCAGTACTTC
d_gene: .; abundance: many; v_gene: TRBV10-3; j_gene: TRBJ2-5; CDR3aa: CAISDGGRRETQYF; CDR3nt: TGTGCCATCAGTGACGGGGGCAGGAGAGAGACCCAGTACTTC
d_gene: .; abundance: .; v_gene: TRBV20-1; j_gene: TRBJ2-3; CDR3aa: CSARGISRGSSGTQYF; CDR3nt: TGCAGTGCTAGAGGAATCTCCAGGGGGAGTAGCGGTACGCAGTATTTT
d_gene: .; abundance: many; v_gene: TRBV20-1; j_gene: TRBJ2-5; CDR3aa: CSASKVSQGETQYF; CDR3nt: TGCAGTGCTAGTAAGGTTTCTCAAGGGGAGACCCAGTACTTC
d_gene: TRBD2; abundance: .; v_gene: TRBV24-1; j_gene: TRBJ2-1; CDR3aa: CATSGAPFGLAGAWNEQFF; CDR3nt: TGTGCCACCAGTGGGGCACCTTTCGGACTAGCGGGAGCTTGGAATGAGCAGTTCTTC
d_gene: TRBD1; abundance: many; v_gene: TRBV5-5; j_gene: TRBJ2-1; CDR3aa: CASSFTGQGNNEQFF; CDR3nt: TGTGCCAGCAGCTTCACAGGACAGGGGAACAATGAGCAGTTCTTC
d_gene: .; abundance: many; v_gene: TRBV4-1; j_gene: TRBJ1-6; CDR3aa: CASSRAGNDNSPLHF; CDR3nt: TGCGCCAGCAGCCGAGCCGGGAATGATAATTCACCCCTCCACTTT
d_gene: TRBD2; abundance: many; v_gene: TRBV2; j_gene: TRBJ2-5; CDR3aa: CASSVAAGGRETQYF; CDR3nt: TGTGCCAGCAGTGTGGCAGCGGGGGGGCGAGAGACCCAGTACTTC
d_gene: .; abundance: .; v_gene: TRBV19; j_gene: TRBJ2-1; CDR3aa: CASSKSGSANLHGEQFF; CDR3nt: TGTGCCAGTTCAAAATCGGGTAGCGCGAACTTACATGGTGAGCAGTTCTTC